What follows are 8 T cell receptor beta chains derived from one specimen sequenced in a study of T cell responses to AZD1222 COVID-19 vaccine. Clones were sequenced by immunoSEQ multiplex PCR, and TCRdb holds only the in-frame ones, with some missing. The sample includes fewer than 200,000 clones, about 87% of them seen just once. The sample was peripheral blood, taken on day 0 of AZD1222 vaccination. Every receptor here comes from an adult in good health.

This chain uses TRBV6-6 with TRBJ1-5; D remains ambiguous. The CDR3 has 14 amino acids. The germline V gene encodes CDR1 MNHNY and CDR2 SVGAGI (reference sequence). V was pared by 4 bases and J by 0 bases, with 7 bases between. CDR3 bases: TGTGCCAGCAGTTGGGATGATAGCAATCAGCCCCAGCATTTT. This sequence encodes CASSWDDSNQPQHF.

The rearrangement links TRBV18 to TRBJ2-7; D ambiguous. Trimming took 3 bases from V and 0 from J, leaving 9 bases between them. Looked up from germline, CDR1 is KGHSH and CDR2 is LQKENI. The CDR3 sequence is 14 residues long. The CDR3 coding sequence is TGTGCCAGCTCACCCTCAGAACACTCCTACGAGCAGTACTTC. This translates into CASSPSEHSYEQYF.

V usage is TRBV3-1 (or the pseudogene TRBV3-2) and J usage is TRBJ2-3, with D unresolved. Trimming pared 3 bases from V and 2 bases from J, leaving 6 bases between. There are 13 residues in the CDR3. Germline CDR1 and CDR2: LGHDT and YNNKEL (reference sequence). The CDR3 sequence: CASSQAVTDTQYF. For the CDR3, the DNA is TGTGCCAGCAGCCAGGCCGTCACAGATACGCAGTATTTT.

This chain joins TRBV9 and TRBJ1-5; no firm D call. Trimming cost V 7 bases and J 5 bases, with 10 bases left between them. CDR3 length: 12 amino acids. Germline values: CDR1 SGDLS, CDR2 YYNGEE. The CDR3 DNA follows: TGTGCCAGCGGCGGTGGGGATCAGCCCCAGCATTTT. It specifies CASGGGDQPQHF.

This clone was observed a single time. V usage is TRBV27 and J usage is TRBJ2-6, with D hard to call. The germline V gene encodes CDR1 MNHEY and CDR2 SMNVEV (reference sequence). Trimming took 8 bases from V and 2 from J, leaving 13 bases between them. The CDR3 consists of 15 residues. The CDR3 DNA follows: TGTGCCAGCTCCACCAGCTCAACTGGGGCCAACGTCCTGACTTTC. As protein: CASSTSSTGANVLTF.

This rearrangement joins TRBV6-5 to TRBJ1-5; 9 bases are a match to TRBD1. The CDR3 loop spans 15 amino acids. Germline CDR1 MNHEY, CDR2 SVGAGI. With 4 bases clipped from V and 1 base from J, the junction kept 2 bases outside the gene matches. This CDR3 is CASSLQGASNQPQHF. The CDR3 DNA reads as TGTGCCAGCAGTTTACAGGGGGCGAGCAATCAGCCCCAGCATTTT.

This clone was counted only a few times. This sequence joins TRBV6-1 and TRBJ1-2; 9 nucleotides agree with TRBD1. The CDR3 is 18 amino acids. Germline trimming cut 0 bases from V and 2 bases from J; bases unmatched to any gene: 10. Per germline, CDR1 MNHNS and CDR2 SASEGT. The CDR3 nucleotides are TGTGCCAGCAGTGAAGCGCTAGGGACAGGGAGTAAAAACTATGGCTACACCTTC. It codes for CASSEALGTGSKNYGYTF.

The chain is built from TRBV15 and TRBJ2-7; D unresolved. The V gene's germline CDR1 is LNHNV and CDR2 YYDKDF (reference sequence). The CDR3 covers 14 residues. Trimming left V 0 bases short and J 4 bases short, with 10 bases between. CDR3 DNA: TGTGCCACCAGCAGAGAGATGATGACTTACGAGCAGTACTTC. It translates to CATSREMMTYEQYF.